The 28 T cell receptor beta chains reported below all come from one sample, sequenced in a study of long-term antiretroviral therapy in people with HIV. Investigators performed immunoSEQ version v3.0 at survey level. TCRdb's table, derived via immunoSEQ multiplex PCR, lists solely in-frame clones and lacks some. Of around 30,000 clones listed, more than 85% are singletons. The sequencing here drew on unsorted PBMCs, taken around 6.5 years after starting antiretroviral therapy. The receptors originated from a woman aged 40 to 50 with HIV.

This clone was counted only a few times. The chain links TRBV5-1 to TRBJ1-5; a weak D match, TRBD1 (6 bases). CDR1 is SGHRS and CDR2 is YFSETQ in the germline V gene. CDR3 length equals 15 residues. V was clipped by 4 bases and J by 0 bases, with 11 bases between them. The CDR3 DNA follows: TGCGCCAGCAGCAGATCAGGGGATAGCAATCAGCCCCAGCATTTT. This sequence encodes CASSRSGDSNQPQHF.

The CDR3 DNA is TGTGCCAGCAGTTACGTCCAGGGCGGACGAGGCTACACCTTC. Amino acids: CASSYVQGGRGYTF. The V and J genes are TRBV6-5 and TRBJ1-2, with D maybe TRBD1 (5 bases). Trimming took 2 bases from V and 8 from J, leaving 15 bases between them. This CDR3 has 14 amino acids. Germline V lookup: CDR1 MNHEY, CDR2 SVGAGI.

The chain combines TRBV2 with TRBJ1-3; D remains unclear. The length of the CDR3 is 17 residues. V lost 1 base, J lost 0 bases, and 13 bases lay in between. Germline CDR1 reads SNHLY; CDR2 reads FYNNEI. The CDR3 nucleotides read TGTGCCAGCAGTGAAGTGGCAGAGCCCTTCTCTGGAAACACCATATATTTT. Translating it yields CASSEVAEPFSGNTIYF.

The V and J genes are TRBV19 and TRBJ2-5; D may be TRBD2 (5 bases). There are 13 residues in the CDR3. The V gene's germline CDR1 is LNHDA and CDR2 SQIVND (reference sequence). V gave up 6 bases and J gave up 5 bases, with 13 bases separating them. CDR3 protein: CASSERAGETQYF. Here the CDR3 DNA reads TGTGCCAGTAGCGAGAGGGCTGGGGAGACCCAGTACTTC.

The chain carries TRBV28 and TRBJ2-1, with D possibly matching TRBD2 (6 bases). V lost 6 bases and J lost 3, with 15 bases in between. There are 15 residues in the CDR3. CDR1 is MDHEN and CDR2 is SYDVKM in the germline V gene. The CDR3 DNA sequence: TGTGCCAGCAGCTCCCTTCCGGGGGACTACAATGAGCAGTTCTTC. Translated: CASSSLPGDYNEQFF.

The chain is built from TRBV7-9 and TRBJ1-6; D possibly corresponds to TRBD1 (6 bases). The CDR3 is made up of 14 amino acids. V was pared by 3 bases and J by 14 bases, with 17 bases between. CDR1 is SEHNR, CDR2 FQNEAQ, per germline (reference sequence). CDR3 amino acids: CASSFGGPVEALHF. CDR3 coding DNA: TGTGCCAGCAGCTTTGGGGGCCCGGTTGAGGCCCTCCACTTT.

In its sample, this clone was seen once. V is TRBV5-1 and J is TRBJ1-5; no clear D. The germline gives CDR1 SGHRS, CDR2 YFSETQ. Trimming pared 1 base from V and 1 base from J, leaving 3 bases between. This CDR3 comprises 13 residues. As DNA, the CDR3 is TGCGCCAGCAGCTTGAGCAGCAATCAGCCCCAGCATTTT. Translating it yields CASSLSSNQPQHF.

The chain combines TRBV11-2 with TRBJ2-3; D is perhaps TRBD1 or TRBD2 (5 bases each). CDR1 is SGHAT, CDR2 FQNNGV, per germline. The CDR3 covers 15 residues. The V end lost 3 bases, the J end lost 3 bases, and 13 bases lay between the germline ends. CDR3 DNA sequence: TGTGCCAGCAGCTTGCAGGGAGTTGGGACAGATACGCAGTATTTT. Protein product: CASSLQGVGTDTQYF.

The V gene is TRBV6-5, the J gene TRBJ2-3; 7 bases fit TRBD1. V was clipped by 6 bases and J by 5 bases; unmatched bases: 11. The germline CDR1 and CDR2 sequences are MNHEY and SVGAGI. The CDR3 runs 15 residues. CDR3 nucleotide sequence: TGTGCCAGCAGGAGGGGGCAGGGGGTGAGAGATACGCAGTATTTT. This codes for CASRRGQGVRDTQYF.

The rearrangement links TRBV4-3 to TRBJ1-1, with D perhaps matching TRBD1 (5 bases). There are 16 residues in the CDR3. Trimming removed 1 base at V and 1 base at J, with 13 bases between. Germline V lookup: CDR1 LGHNA, CDR2 YSLEER. The CDR3 is CASSQGGVGENTEAFF. CDR3 coding DNA: TGCGCCAGCAGCCAAGGGGGAGTAGGGGAGAACACTGAAGCTTTCTTT.

V usage is TRBV6-5 and J usage is TRBJ1-1, with 7 bases aligning to TRBD1. Looked up from germline, CDR1 is MNHEY and CDR2 is SVGAGI. V was clipped by 6 bases and J by 4 bases; unmatched bases: 11. This CDR3 is built from 15 residues. CDR3 loop: CASRTRRGSGTEAFF. The CDR3 coding sequence is TGTGCCAGCAGGACCCGCAGGGGGTCGGGCACTGAAGCTTTCTTT.

The CDR3 spells CASSLLRTSGGALGEQYF. Here the CDR3 DNA reads TGTGCCAGCAGCTTACTACGGACTAGCGGGGGGGCGCTCGGCGAGCAGTACTTC. The genes are TRBV7-2 and TRBJ2-7; 15 nucleotides align to TRBD2. CDR3 length: 18 amino acids. The ends lost 2 bases at V and 6 bases at J; junction bases unmatched: 11. Germline-derived CDR1 and CDR2 are SGHTA and FQGNSA.

The V call is TRBV2, the J call TRBJ1-1, with TRBD1 as a possible D gene (5 bases). Germline-derived CDR1 and CDR2 are SNHLY and FYNNEI. The CDR3 loop spans 17 amino acids. V dropped 3 bases and J dropped 0 bases, with 17 bases sitting between them. The CDR3 sequence: CASSEGSLAGLNTEAFF. The CDR3 DNA sequence: TGTGCCAGCAGTGAGGGGTCGTTGGCAGGGCTGAACACTGAAGCTTTCTTT.

This chain joins TRBV5-6 and TRBJ1-1; D not certain. V was cut by 0 bases and J by 1 base, with 10 bases left in between. Germline V gene sequence: CDR1 SGHDT, CDR2 YYEEEE. CDR3 length equals 15 residues. In nucleotides, the CDR3 is TGTGCCAGCAGCTTGGATGGCCGACGGAACACTGAAGCTTTCTTT. Its protein product is CASSLDGRRNTEAFF.

The chain combines TRBV18 with TRBJ1-1; no reliable D call. CDR3 length equals 15 residues. V was shortened by 4 bases and J by 1 base, with 13 bases between the two germline ends. Germline assignment: CDR1 KGHSH and CDR2 LQKENI. The CDR3 DNA follows: TGTGCCAGCTCACATCGTGGTAAGGGGAACACTGAAGCTTTCTTT. Protein: CASSHRGKGNTEAFF.

This chain connects TRBV11-3 to TRBJ1-2, with TRBD1 identical over 8 bases. The CDR3 spans 16 residues. V dropped 5 bases and J dropped 7; count of bases not matched to a gene: 15. Germline loops: CDR1 SGHNT, CDR2 YENEEA. The CDR3 region has the DNA TGTGCCAGCAGCCTGTCTTTGACAGGGGTAGAGGGTGGCTACACCTTC. As protein: CASSLSLTGVEGGYTF.

The J gene is TRBJ1-2, the V gene TRBV27, with TRBD1 matching 9 bases. This CDR3 comprises 16 residues. Per germline, CDR1 MNHEY and CDR2 SMNVEV (reference sequence). With 3 bases clipped from V and 8 bases from J, the junction kept 13 bases outside the gene matches. CDR3 loop: CASSFITGGGLRGYTF. CDR3 DNA sequence: TGTGCCAGCAGTTTCATTACAGGGGGCGGGCTACGAGGCTACACCTTC.

The chain recombines TRBV7-8 with TRBJ2-1, with a possible D match to TRBD2 (6 bases). The V end was cut by 5 bases, the J end by 2 bases, with 22 bases between. Germline V gene sequence: CDR1 SGHVS, CDR2 FQNEAQ. The CDR3 extends over 18 amino acids. Written as DNA, the CDR3 is TGTGCCAGCAGCCCCGCGGGGTCAGGAGTTGGACCCTACAATGAGCAGTTCTTC. Its protein product is CASSPAGSGVGPYNEQFF.

V gene TRBV19 combines with J gene TRBJ1-2; tentative D call: TRBD1 (6 bases). In germline, CDR1 is LNHDA, CDR2 SQIVND (reference sequence). This CDR3 is built from 15 residues. V was cut by 7 bases and J by 5 bases, with 20 bases left in between. In DNA, the CDR3 is TGTGCCAGTACCTCACCCGGCAGGGGATTTTATGGCTACACCTTC. Translated, it gives CASTSPGRGFYGYTF.

V gene TRBV4-2 combines with J gene TRBJ1-1; D unclear. The CDR3 runs 11 residues. V was pared by 11 bases and J by 2 bases, with 9 bases between. Germline values: CDR1 LGHNA, CDR2 YNFKEQ. This chain's CDR3 is CAVRGNTEAFF. CDR3 in DNA: TGTGCCGTCCGGGGTAACACTGAAGCTTTCTTT.

The chain couples TRBV30 to TRBJ1-1, with 7 bases lining up with TRBD1. Germline loops: CDR1 GTSNPN, CDR2 SVGIG (reference sequence). J lost 1 base, V lost 7 bases, and 9 bases had no gene match. CDR3 length equals 14 residues. Here the CDR3 reads CALGAGGTNTEAFF. CDR3 bases: TGTGCCTTAGGAGCAGGGGGAACGAACACTGAAGCTTTCTTT.

This clone was recorded once. The J gene is TRBJ2-3, the V gene TRBV5-1; D not resolved. The CDR3 loop spans 14 amino acids. Germline V gene sequence: CDR1 SGHRS, CDR2 YFSETQ. V was shortened by 5 bases and J by 6 bases, with 16 bases between the two germline ends. The CDR3: CASSRSPGMDTQYF. CDR3 sequence (DNA): TGCGCCAGCAGTAGGTCCCCTGGGATGGATACGCAGTATTTT.

The chain carries TRBV4-3 and TRBJ2-7; no definite D call. The V gene's germline CDR1 is LGHNA and CDR2 YSLEER. This CDR3 has 15 residues. V lost 0 bases, J lost 2 bases, and 11 bases lay in between. The CDR3 region has the DNA TGCGCCAGCAGCCAAGATTTGGGATCCCCCTACGAGCAGTACTTC. Translated, it gives CASSQDLGSPYEQYF.

This clone was picked up one time. The chain combines TRBV7-8 with TRBJ2-1, with 10 bases fitting TRBD1. Germline V gene data show CDR1 as SGHVS and CDR2 as FQNEAQ. This CDR3 region has 16 residues. V gave up 1 base and J gave up 6 bases; unmatched junction bases: 6. In nucleotides, the CDR3 is TGTGCCAGCAGCTTAGTTCCCGGGACAGGGGTCAATGAGCAGTTCTTC. Its protein is CASSLVPGTGVNEQFF.

The chain carries TRBV2 and TRBJ1-1, with TRBD1 matching 8 bases. Germline V gene data show CDR1 as SNHLY and CDR2 as FYNNEI. The CDR3 contains 16 residues. The junction had 9 bases not matched to a gene; V was cut back by 4 bases and J by 2 bases. Here the CDR3 reads CASSAFQGALNTEAFF. Written as DNA, the CDR3 is TGTGCCAGCAGTGCCTTCCAGGGGGCCTTAAACACTGAAGCTTTCTTT.

The V and J genes are TRBV2 and TRBJ1-6; the match to TRBD1 covers 10 bases. Germline V gives CDR1 SNHLY, CDR2 FYNNEI. The ends lost 5 bases at V and 9 bases at J; junction bases unmatched: 7. This CDR3 contains 15 residues. This chain's CDR3 is CASSLTGGDLSPLHF. The CDR3 bases are TGTGCCAGCAGTCTGACAGGGGGCGACCTTTCACCCCTCCACTTT.

The chain carries TRBV19 and TRBJ1-1, with 8 bases lining up with TRBD1. The CDR3 is 14 residues long. Per germline, CDR1 LNHDA and CDR2 SQIVND (reference sequence). The ends lost 3 bases at V and 0 bases at J; junction bases unmatched: 0. The CDR3 loop reads CASSMGQVNTEAFF. DNA for the CDR3: TGTGCCAGTAGTATGGGACAGGTGAACACTGAAGCTTTCTTT.

The rearrangement joins TRBV2 to TRBJ2-3; 7 nucleotides match TRBD1. The CDR3 extends over 15 amino acids. The germline CDR1 and CDR2 sequences are SNHLY and FYNNEI. The V and J ends lost 6 bases and 7 bases, in that order; junction bases with no gene match: 13. The CDR3 loop is CASRPRDRPKHTQYF. CDR3 nucleotide sequence: TGTGCCAGCAGACCGAGGGACAGACCTAAACATACGCAGTATTTT. Supplemented by reference TRBV2 and TRBJ2-3, the full variable domain reads EPEVTQTPSHQVTQMGQEVILRCVPISNHLYFYWYRQILGQKVEFLVSFYNNEISEKSEIFDDQFSVERPDGSNFTLKIRSTKLEDSAMYFCASRPRDRPKHTQYFGPGTRLTVL.